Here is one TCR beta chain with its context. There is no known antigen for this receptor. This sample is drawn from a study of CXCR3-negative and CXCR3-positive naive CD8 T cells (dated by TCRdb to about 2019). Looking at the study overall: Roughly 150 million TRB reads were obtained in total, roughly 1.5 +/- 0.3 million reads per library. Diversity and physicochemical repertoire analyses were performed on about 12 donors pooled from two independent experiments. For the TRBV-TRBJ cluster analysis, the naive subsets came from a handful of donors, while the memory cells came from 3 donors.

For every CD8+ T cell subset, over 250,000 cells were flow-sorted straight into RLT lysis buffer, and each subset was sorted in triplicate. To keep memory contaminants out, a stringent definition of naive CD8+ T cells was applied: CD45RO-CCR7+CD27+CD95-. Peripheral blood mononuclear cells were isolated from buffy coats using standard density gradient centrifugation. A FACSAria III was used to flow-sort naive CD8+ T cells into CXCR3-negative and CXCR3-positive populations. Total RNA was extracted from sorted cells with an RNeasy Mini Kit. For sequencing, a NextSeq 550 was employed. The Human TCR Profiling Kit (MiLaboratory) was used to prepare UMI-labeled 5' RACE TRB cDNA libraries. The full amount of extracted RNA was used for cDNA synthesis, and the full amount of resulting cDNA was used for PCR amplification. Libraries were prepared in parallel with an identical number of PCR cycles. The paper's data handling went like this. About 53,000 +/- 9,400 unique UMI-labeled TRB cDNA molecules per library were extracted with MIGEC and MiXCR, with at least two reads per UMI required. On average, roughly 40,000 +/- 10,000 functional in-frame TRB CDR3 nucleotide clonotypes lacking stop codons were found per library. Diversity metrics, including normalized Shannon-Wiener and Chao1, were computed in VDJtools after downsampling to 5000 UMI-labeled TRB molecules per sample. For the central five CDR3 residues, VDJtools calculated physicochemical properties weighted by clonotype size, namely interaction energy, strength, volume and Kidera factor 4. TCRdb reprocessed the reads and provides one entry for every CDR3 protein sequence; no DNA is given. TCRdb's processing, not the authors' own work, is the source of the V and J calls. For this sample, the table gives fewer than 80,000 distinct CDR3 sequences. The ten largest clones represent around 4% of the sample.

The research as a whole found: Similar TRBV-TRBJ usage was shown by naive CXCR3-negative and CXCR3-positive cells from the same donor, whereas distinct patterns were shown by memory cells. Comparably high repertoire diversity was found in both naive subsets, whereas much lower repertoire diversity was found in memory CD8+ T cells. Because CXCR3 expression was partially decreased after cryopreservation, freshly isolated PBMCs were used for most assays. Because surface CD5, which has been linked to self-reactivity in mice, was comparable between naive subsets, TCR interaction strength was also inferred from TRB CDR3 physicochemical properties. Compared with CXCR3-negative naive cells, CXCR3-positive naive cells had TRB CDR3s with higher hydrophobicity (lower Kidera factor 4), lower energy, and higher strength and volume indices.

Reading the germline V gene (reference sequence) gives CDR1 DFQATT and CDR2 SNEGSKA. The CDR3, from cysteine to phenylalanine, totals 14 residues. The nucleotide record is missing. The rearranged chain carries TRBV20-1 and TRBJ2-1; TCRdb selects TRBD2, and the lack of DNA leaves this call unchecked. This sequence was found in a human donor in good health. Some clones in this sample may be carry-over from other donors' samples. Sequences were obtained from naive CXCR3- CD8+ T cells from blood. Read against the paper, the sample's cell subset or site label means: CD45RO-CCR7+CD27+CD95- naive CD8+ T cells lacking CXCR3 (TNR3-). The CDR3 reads CSASDGGGYNEQFF.